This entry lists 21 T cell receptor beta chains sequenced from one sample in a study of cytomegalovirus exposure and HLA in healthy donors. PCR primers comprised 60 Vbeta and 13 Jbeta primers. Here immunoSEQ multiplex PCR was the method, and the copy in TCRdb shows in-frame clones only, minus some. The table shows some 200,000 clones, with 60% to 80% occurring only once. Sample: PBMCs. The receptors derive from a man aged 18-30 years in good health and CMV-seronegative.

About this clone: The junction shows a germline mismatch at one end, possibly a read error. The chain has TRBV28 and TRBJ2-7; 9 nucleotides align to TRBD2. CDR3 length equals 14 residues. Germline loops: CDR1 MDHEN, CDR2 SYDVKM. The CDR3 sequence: CAGGGRGSSYEQYF. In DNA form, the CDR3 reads TGCGCGGGGGGGGGACGGGGGAGCTCCTACGAGCAGTACTTC.

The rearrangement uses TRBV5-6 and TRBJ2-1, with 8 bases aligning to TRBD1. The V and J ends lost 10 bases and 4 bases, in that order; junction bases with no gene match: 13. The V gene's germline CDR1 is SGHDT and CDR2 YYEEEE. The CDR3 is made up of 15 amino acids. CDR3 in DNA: TGTGCCGGTAGACAGGGGATTGGGGGGTACAATGAGCAGTTCTTC. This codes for CAGRQGIGGYNEQFF. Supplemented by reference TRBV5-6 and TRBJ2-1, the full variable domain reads DAGVTQSPTHLIKTRGQQVTLRCSPKSGHDTVSWYQQALGQGPQFIFQYYEEEERQRGNFPDRFSGHQFPNYSSELNVNALLLGDSALYLCAGRQGIGGYNEQFFGPGTRLTVL.

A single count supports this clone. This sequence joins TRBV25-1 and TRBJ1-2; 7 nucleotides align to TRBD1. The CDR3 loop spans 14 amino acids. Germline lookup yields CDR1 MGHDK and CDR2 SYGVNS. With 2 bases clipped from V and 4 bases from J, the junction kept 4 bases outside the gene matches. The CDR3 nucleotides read TGTGCCAGCAGTGAACCCACAGGGGTCTATGGCTACACCTTC. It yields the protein CASSEPTGVYGYTF.

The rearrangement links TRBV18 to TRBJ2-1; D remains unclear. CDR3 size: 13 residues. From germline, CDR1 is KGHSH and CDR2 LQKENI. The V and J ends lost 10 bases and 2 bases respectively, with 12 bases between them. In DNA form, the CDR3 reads TGTGCCACGTCTCGTTCGGCCTACAATGAGCAGTTCTTC. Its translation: CATSRSAYNEQFF.

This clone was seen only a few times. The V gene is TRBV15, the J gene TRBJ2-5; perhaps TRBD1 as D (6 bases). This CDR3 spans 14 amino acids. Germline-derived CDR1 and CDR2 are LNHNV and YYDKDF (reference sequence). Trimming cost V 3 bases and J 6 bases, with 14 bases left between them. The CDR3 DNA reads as TGTGCCACCAGCAGGCCTACAGGGTTCAAGACCCAGTACTTC. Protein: CATSRPTGFKTQYF.

The CDR3 reads CASSLSTPHLGVEAFF. CDR3 in DNA: TGTGCCAGCTCATTGAGTACGCCGCATTTAGGGGTTGAAGCTTTCTTT. V is TRBV18 and J is TRBJ1-1; maybe TRBD1 (5 bases). This CDR3 is built from 16 residues. The germline gives CDR1 KGHSH, CDR2 LQKENI. The V and J ends lost 5 bases and 7 bases respectively, with 23 bases between them.

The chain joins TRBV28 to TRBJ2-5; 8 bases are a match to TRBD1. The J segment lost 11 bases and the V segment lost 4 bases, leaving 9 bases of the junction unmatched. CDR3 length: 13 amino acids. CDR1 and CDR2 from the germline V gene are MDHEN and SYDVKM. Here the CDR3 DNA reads TGTGCCAGCAGTTCGGACAGGGCTAAACCGCAGTACTTC. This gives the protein CASSSDRAKPQYF.

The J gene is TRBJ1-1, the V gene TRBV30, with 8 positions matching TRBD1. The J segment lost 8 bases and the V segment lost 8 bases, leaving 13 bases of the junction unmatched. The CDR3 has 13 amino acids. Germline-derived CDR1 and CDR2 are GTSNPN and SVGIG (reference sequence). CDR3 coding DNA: TGTGCCCGATCCGGGACAGGCGACGGGGAAGCTTTCTTT. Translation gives CARSGTGDGEAFF. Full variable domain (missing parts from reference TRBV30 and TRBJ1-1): SQTIHQWPATLVQPVGSPLSLECTVEGTSNPNLYWYRQAAGRGLQLLFYSVGIGQISSEVPQNLSASRPQDRQFILSSKKLLLSDSGFYLCARSGTGDGEAFFGQGTRLTVV.

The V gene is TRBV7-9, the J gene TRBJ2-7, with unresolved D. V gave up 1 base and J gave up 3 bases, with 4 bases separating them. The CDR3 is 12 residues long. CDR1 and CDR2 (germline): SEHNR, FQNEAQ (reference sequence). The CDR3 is CASSLVGYEQYF. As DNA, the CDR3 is TGTGCCAGCAGCTTAGTCGGCTACGAGCAGTACTTC.

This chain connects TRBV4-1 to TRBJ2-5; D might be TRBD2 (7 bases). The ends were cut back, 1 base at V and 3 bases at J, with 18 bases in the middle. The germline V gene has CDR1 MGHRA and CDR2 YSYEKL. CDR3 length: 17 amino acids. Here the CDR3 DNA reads TGCGCCAGCAGCCAAGTCTACGCGAGGGGGGGGAAAGAGACCCAGTACTTC. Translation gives CASSQVYARGGKETQYF.

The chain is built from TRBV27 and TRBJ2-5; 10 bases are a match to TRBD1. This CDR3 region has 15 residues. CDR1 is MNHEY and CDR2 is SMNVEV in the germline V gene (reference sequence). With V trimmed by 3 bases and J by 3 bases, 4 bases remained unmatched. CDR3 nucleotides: TGTGCCAGCAGTTTCCAAGGACAGGGGGAAGAGACCCAGTACTTC. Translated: CASSFQGQGEETQYF.

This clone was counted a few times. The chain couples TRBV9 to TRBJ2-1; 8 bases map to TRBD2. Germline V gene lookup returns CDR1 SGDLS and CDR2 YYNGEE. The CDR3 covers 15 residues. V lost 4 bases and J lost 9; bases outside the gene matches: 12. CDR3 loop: CASSPPGLVIPEQFF. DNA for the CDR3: TGTGCCAGCAGCCCACCGGGACTAGTCATTCCTGAGCAGTTCTTC. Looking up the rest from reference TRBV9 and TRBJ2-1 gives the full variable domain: DSGVTQTPKHLITATGQRVTLRCSPRSGDLSVYWYQQSLDQGLQFLIQYYNGEERAKGNILERFSAQQFPDLHSELNLSSLELGDSALYFCASSPPGLVIPEQFFGPGTRLTVL.

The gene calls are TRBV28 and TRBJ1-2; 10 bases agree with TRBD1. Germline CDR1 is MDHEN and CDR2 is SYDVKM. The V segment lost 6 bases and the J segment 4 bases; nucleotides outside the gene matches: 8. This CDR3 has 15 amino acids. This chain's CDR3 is CASRTGQGDSYGYTF. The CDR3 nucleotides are TGTGCCAGCAGAACTGGACAGGGGGATTCCTATGGCTACACCTTC.

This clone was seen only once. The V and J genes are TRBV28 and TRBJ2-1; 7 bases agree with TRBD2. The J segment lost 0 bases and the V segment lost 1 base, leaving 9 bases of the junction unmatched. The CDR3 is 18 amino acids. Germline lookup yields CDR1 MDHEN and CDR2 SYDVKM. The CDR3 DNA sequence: TGTGCCAGCAGTTTATTTGGGGACTACCCGAGCTCCTACAATGAGCAGTTCTTC. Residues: CASSLFGDYPSSYNEQFF.

The CDR3 DNA is TGTGCCAGTAGTATAAGCCCTTCCGGGACGGGGGACACTGAAGCTTTCTTT. Its translation is CASSISPSGTGDTEAFF. The rearrangement links TRBV19 to TRBJ1-1, with D possibly being TRBD1 (5 bases). There are 17 residues in the CDR3. In germline, CDR1 is LNHDA, CDR2 SQIVND (reference sequence). The germline V and J ends were trimmed by 2 bases and 3 bases, with 19 bases remaining between them.

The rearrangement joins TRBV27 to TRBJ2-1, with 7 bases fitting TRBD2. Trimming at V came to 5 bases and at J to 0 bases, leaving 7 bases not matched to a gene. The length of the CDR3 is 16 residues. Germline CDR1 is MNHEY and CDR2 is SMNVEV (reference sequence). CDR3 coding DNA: TGTGCCAGCAGTCTAGATGGGGGGGTCTCCTACAATGAGCAGTTCTTC. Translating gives CASSLDGGVSYNEQFF.

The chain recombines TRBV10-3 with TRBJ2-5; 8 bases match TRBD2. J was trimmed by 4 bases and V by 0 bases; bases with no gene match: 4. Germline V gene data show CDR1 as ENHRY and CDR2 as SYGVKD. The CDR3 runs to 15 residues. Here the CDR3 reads CAISESTGGGETQYF. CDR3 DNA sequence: TGTGCCATCAGTGAGTCGACGGGGGGGGGAGAGACCCAGTACTTC.

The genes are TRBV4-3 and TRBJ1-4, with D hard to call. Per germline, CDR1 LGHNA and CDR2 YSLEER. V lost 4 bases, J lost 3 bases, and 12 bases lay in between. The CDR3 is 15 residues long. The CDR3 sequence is CASSRLTGANEKLFF. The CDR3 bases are TGCGCCAGCAGCCGCCTTACGGGTGCTAATGAAAAACTGTTTTTT.

The CDR3 DNA reads as TGTGCCAGCAGCCCTGACAGGGACACTGAAGCTTTCTTT. Its protein is CASSPDRDTEAFF. This chain connects TRBV11-2 to TRBJ1-1, with 7 positions matching TRBD1. CDR1 SGHAT and CDR2 FQNNGV come from the germline V gene. V lost 5 bases, J lost 3 bases, and 3 bases stayed unmatched. The CDR3 contains 13 residues.

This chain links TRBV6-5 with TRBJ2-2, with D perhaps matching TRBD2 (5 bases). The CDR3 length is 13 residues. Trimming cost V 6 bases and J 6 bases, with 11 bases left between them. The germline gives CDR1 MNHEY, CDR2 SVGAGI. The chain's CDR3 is CASRPRVPGELFF. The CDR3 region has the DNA TGTGCCAGCAGGCCGAGGGTTCCCGGGGAGCTGTTTTTT.

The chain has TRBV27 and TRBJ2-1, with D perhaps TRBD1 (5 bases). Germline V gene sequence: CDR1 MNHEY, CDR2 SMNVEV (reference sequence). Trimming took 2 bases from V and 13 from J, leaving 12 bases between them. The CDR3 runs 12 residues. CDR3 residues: CASSLDSRYQFF. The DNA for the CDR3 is TGTGCCAGCAGTTTAGACAGCCGGTACCAGTTCTTC.